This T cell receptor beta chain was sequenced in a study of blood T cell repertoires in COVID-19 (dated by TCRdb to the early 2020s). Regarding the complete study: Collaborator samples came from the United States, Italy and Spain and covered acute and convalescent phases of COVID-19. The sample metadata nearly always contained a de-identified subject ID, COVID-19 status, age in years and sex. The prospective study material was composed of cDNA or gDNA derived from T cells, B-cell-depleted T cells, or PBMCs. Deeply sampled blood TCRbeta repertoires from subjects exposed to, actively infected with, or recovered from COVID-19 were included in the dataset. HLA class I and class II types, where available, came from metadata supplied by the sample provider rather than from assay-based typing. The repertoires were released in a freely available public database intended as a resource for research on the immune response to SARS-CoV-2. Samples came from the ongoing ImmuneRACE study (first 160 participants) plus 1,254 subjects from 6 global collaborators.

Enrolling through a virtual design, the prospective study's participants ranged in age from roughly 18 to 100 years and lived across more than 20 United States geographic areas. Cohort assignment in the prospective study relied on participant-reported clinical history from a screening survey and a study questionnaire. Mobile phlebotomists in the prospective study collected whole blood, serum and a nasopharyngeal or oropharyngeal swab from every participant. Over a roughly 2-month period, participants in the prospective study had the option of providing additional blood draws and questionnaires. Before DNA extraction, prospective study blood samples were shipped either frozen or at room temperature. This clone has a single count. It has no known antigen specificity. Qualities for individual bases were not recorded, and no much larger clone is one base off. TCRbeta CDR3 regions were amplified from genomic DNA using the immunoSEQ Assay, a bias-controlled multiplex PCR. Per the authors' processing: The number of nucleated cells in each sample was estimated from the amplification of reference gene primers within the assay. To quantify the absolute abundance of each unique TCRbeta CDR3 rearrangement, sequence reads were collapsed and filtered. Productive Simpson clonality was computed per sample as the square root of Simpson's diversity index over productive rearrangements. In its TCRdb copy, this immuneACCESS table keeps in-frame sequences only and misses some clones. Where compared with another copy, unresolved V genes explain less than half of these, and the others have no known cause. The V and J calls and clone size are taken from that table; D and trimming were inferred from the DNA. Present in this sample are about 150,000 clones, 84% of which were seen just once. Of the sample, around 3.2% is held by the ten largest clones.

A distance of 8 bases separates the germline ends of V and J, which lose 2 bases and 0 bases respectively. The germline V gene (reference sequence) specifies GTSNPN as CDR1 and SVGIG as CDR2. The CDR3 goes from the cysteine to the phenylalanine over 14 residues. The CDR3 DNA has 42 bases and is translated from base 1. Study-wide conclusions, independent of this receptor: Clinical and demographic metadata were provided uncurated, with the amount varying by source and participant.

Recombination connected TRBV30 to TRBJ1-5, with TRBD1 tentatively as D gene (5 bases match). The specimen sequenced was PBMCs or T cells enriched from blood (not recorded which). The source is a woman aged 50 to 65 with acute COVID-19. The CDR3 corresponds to CAWSRGHSNQPQHF. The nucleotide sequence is TGTGCCTGGAGTAGGGGTCATAGCAATCAGCCCCAGCATTTT.